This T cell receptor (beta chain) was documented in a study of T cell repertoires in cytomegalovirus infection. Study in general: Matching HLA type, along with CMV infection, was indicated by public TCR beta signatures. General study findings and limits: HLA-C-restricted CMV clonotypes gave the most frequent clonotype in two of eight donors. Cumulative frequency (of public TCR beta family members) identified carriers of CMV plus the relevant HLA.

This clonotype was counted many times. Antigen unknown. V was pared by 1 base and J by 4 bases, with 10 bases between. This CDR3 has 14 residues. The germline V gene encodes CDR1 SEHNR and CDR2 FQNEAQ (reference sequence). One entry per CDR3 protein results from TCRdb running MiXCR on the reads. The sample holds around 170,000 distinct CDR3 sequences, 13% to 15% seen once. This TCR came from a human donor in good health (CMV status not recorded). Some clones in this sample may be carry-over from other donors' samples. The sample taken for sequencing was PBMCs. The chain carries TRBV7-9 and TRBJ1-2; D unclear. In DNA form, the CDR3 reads TGTGCCAGCAGCTTAGGTTCGGACGTCTATGGCTACACCTTC. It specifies CASSLGSDVYGYTF.